Shown below are 3 T cell receptor beta chains from a single sample sequenced in a study of T cells in Graves' hyperthyroidism and ophthalmopathy. RNA transcripts gave rise to amplified TCR beta CDR3 regions. HTBI primers were the set used in a first-round RT-PCR of the TCR CDR3. TCRdb called the multiplex PCR reads again in MiXCR, with one record for every CDR3 protein. Here the sample spans more than 550,000 distinct CDR3 sequences, 17% being singletons. What was sequenced was blood. The receptors derive from a man in his fifties with Graves' hyperthyroidism.

The chain links TRBV12-3 or TRBV12-4 to TRBJ2-5; no definite D call. V lost 1 base and J 1 base, leaving 13 bases between the germline ends. The CDR3 loop spans 16 amino acids. The CDR3 sequence is CASSLGVPRFQETQYF. CDR3 in DNA: TGTGCCAGCAGTTTAGGGGTTCCCCGATTCCAAGAGACCCAGTACTTC.

The V call is TRBV6-1, the J call TRBJ1-4; TRBD1 agrees at 7 bases. The ends lost 3 bases at V and 5 bases at J; junction bases unmatched: 6. In germline, CDR1 is MNHNS, CDR2 SASEGT. The CDR3 consists of 15 residues. CDR3 region: CASSDIRDRNEKLFF. The CDR3 DNA sequence: TGTGCCAGCAGTGATATCCGGGACAGAAATGAAAAACTGTTTTTT.

This clonotype was recorded a few times. The chain is built from TRBV24-1 and TRBJ2-2, with D maybe TRBD2 (5 bases). Germline V gene sequence: CDR1 KGHDR, CDR2 SFDVKD. This CDR3 spans 15 amino acids. V dropped 2 bases and J dropped 5 bases, with 11 bases sitting between them. The CDR3 loop reads CATSDYIRDTGELFF. Written as DNA, the CDR3 is TGTGCCACCAGTGATTACATTCGGGATACCGGGGAGCTGTTTTTT.